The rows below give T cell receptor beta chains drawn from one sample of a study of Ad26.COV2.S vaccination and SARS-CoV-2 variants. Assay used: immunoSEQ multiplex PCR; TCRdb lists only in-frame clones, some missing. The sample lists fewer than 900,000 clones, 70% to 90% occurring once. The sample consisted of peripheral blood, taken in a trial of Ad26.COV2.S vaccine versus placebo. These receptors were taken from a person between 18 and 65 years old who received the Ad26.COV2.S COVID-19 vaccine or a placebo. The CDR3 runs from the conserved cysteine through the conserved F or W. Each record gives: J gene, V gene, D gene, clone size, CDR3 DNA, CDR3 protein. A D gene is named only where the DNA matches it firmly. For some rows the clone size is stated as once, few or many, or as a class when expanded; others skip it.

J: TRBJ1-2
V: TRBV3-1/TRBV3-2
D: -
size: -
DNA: TGTGCCAGCAGCCAAGGGGCCAGGAGCGGTGGCTACACCTTC
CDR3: CASSQGARSGGYTF

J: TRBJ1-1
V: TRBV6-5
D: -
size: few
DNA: TGTGCCAGCAGTTATCGCGGTCCATCGACGGAAGCTTTCTTT
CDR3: CASSYRGPSTEAFF

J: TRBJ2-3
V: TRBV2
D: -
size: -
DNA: TGTGCCAGCGGAGGGACAGTTCGACCAGATACGCAGTATTTT
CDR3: CASGGTVRPDTQYF

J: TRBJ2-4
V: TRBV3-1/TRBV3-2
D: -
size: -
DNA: TGTGCCAGCAGCCAGGGGCTGGGGGACATTCAGTACTTC
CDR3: CASSQGLGDIQYF

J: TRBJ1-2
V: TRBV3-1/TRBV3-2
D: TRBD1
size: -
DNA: TGTGCCAGCAGCCAAGAGCAGGGGGGGGACTATGGCTACACCTTC
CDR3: CASSQEQGGDYGYTF

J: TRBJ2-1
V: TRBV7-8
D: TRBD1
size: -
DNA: TGTGCCAGCAGCTCATGGACAGGGACCCACAATGAGCAGTTCTTC
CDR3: CASSSWTGTHNEQFF

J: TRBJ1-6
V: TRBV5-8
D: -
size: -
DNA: TGTGCCAGCAGCTGGGCCTTTAGAAACACGGATAATTCACCCCTCCACTTT
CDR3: CASSWAFRNTDNSPLHF

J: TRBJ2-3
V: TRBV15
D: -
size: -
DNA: TGTGCCACCAGCGGCCGAGGGCCCACAGATACGCAGTATTTT
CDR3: CATSGRGPTDTQYF

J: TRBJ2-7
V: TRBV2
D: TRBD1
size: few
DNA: TGTGCCAGCAGTCCAGACAGGGGGACAAACGAGCAGTACTTC
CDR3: CASSPDRGTNEQYF

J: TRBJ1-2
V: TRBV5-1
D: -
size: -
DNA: TGCGCCAGCAGTTGGACAAACCAATTGCCGGGGAAAGGGTATGGCTACACCTTC
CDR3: CASSWTNQLPGKGYGYTF

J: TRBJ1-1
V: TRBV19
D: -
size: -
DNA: TGTGCCAGTAGTACCTCGGTCATGAACACTGAAGCTTTCTTT
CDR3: CASSTSVMNTEAFF

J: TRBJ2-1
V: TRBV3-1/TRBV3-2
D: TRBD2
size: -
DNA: TGTGCCAGCAGCCAAAGGGAGGGCCCCAGGAATGAGCAGTTCTTC
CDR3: CASSQREGPRNEQFF

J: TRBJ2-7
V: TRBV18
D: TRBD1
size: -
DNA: TGTGCCAGCTCCCGGGACAGGGCCGACGAGCAGTACTTC
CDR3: CASSRDRADEQYF

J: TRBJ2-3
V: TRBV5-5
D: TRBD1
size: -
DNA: TGTGCCAGCAGCTGGGGACAGGGGGCAGATACGCAGTATTTT
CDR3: CASSWGQGADTQYF

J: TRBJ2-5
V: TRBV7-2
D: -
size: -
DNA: TGTGCCAGCAGCTCCACTTCCTCCCAGTACTTC
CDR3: CASSSTSSQYF

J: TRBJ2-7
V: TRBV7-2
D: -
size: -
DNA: TGTGCCAGCAGCCCGGACCACAGCTACGAGCAGTACTTC
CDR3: CASSPDHSYEQYF

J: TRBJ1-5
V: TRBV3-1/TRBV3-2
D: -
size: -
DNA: TGTGCCACCTCCAACTCCAGGGAGGGCAATCAGCCCCAGCATTTT
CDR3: CATSNSREGNQPQHF

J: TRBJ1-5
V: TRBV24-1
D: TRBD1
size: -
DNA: TGTGCCACCAGTGATGGAGGACAGGGGGGAAACCAGCCCCAGCATTTT
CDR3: CATSDGGQGGNQPQHF

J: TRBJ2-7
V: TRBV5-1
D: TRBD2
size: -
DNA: TGCGCCAGCAGCTCACCTACCGGGACTAGCTCCTACGAGCAGTACTTC
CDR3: CASSSPTGTSSYEQYF

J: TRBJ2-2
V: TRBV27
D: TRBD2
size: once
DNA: TGTGCCGCGGGGGGGTACACCGGGGAGCTGTTTTTT
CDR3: CAAGGYTGELFF

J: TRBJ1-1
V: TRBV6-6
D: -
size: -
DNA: TGTGCCAGCAATTCCCCACAGGGAGGAAGAGCTGAAGCTTTCTTT
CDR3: CASNSPQGGRAEAFF

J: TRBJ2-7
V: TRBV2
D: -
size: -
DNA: TGTGCCAGCAGTATTGCAGGGGTCGAGCAGTACTTC
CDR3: CASSIAGVEQYF

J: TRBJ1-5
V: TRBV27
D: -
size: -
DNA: TGTGCCAGCAGTTTATCGGCGGTCCAGGGGACCAGGCAGCCCCAGCATTTT
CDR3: CASSLSAVQGTRQPQHF

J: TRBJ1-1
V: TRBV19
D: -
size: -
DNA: TGTGCCAGTAGTCTATCCTCAAACACTGAAGCTTTCTTT
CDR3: CASSLSSNTEAFF

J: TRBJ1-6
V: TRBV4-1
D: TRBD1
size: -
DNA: TGCGCCAGCAGACTAACAGGGGAATCACCCCTCCACTTT
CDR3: CASRLTGESPLHF

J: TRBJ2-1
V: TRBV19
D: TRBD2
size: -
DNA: TGTGCCAGTAGTATATGGGCGGGAGGCCGGTCCAATGAGCAGTTCTTC
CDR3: CASSIWAGGRSNEQFF

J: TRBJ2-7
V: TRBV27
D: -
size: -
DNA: TGTGCCAGCAGGCGTTATGGGGTCTACGAGCAGTACTTC
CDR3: CASRRYGVYEQYF

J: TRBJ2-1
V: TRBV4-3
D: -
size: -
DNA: TGCGCCAGCAGCCAAATGAATGAGGACTACAATGAGCAGTTCTTC
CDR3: CASSQMNEDYNEQFF

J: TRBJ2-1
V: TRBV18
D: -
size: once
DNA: TGTGCCAGCTCACCAGCGGGAACCACTTACAATGAGCAGTTCTTC
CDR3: CASSPAGTTYNEQFF

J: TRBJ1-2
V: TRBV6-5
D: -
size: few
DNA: TGTGCCAGCAGTCAGAGCGGGACAAAATATGGCTACACCTTC
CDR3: CASSQSGTKYGYTF

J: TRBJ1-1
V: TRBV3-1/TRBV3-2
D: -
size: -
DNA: TGTGCCAGCAGCCAAGATCTACTTCGAAGGGGTTGGAACACTGAAGCTTTCTTT
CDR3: CASSQDLLRRGWNTEAFF

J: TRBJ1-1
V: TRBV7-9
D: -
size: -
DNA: TGTGCCAGCAGCTTCCCGAATACGATGGGGGCTGAAGCTTTCTTT
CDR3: CASSFPNTMGAEAFF

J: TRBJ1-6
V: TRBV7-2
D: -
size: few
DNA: TGTGCCAGCAGCTTAGTCAGGGAACACTCACCCCTCCACTTT
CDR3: CASSLVREHSPLHF

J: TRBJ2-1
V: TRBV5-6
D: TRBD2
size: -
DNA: TGTGCCAGCAGCTTGAGGAGCGGGGGGGCCGATGAGCAGTTCTTC
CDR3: CASSLRSGGADEQFF

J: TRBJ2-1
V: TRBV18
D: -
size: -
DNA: TGTGCCAGCTCCCCGCAGGACCTCTCCTACAATGAGCAGTTCTTC
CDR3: CASSPQDLSYNEQFF

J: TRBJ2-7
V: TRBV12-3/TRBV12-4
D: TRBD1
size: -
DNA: TGTGCCAGCAGCCTGGACAGGTACGAGCAGTACTTC
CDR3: CASSLDRYEQYF

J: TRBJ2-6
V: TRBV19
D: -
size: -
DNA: TGTGCCAGTAGTATAGGGATTGAGTCTGGGGCCAACGTCCTGACTTTC
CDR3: CASSIGIESGANVLTF

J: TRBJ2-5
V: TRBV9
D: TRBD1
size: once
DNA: TGTGCCAGCAGCCCAACACCTTGGGGGACAGGGAGGGAGACCCAGTACTTC
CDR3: CASSPTPWGTGRETQYF

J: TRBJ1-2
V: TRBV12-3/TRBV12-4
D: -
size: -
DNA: TGTGCCAGCAGTTTGTCAGGCCCCTATGGCTACACCTTC
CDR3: CASSLSGPYGYTF

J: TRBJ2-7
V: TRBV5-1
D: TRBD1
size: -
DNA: TGCGCCAGCAGGGAGGGGACAGGGACGGTCTACGAGCAGTACTTC
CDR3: CASREGTGTVYEQYF

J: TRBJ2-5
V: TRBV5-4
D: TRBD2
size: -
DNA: TGTGCCAGCAGCCGGGACTATGAGGAGACCCAGTACTTC
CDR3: CASSRDYEETQYF

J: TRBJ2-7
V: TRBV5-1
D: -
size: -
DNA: TGCGCCAGCAGCTTTCTAAGTGGCGAGCAGTACTTC
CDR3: CASSFLSGEQYF

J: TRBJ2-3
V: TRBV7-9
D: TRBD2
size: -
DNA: TGTGCCAGCAGAAGGGCGGGAGGGATCACAGATACGCAGTATTTT
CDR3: CASRRAGGITDTQYF

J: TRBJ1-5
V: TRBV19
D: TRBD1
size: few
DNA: TGTGCCAGTCGGGACAGCAGCAATCAGCCCCAGCATTTT
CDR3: CASRDSSNQPQHF

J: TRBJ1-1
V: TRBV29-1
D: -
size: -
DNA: TGCAGCGCCGCTAGGGCGAATGAAGCTTTCTTT
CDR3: CSAARANEAFF

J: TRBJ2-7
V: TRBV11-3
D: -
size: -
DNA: TGTGCCAGCAGCTTAGCGGGGGGCCCTCTCTACGAGCAGTACTTC
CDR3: CASSLAGGPLYEQYF

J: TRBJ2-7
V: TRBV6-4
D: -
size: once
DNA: TGTGCCAGCAGTGAAAATCCAGGCTACGAGCAGTACTTC
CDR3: CASSENPGYEQYF

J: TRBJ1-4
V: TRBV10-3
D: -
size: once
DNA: TGTGCCATCAGGAAAGAAGCAACTAATGAAAAACTGTTTTTT
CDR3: CAIRKEATNEKLFF

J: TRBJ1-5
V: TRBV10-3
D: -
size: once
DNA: TGTGCCATCAGTGACGGGGGACAATTTAGCAATCAGCCCCAGCATTTT
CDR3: CAISDGGQFSNQPQHF

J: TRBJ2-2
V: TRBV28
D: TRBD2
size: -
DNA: TGTGCCAGCAGTTTGGACAAAGCGGGAGGATACACCGGGGAGCTGTTTTTT
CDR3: CASSLDKAGGYTGELFF

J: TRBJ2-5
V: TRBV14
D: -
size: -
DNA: TGTGCCAGCAGCCCGTTTGAGGGGCTGGGGACCCAGTACTTC
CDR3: CASSPFEGLGTQYF

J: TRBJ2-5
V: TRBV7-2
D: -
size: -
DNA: TGTGCCAGCAGCCAACAGGTGGTTCGGGAGACCCAGTACTTC
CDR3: CASSQQVVRETQYF

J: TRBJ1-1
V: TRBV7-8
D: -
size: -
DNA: TGTGCCAGCAGCTTAGTTAGAGTTACTGAAGCTTTCTTT
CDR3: CASSLVRVTEAFF

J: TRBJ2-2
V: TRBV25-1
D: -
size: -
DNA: TGTGCCAGCAGTGAAAGTTTCGGATGGCGGAACACCGGGGAGCTGTTTTTT
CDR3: CASSESFGWRNTGELFF

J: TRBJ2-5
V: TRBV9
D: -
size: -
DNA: TGTGCCAGCACCCCAGTGGGGGGAAGGGAGACCCAGTACTTC
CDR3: CASTPVGGRETQYF

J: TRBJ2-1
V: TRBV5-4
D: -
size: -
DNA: TGTGCCAGCAGCCCAGGGTGGAATGAGCAGTTCTTC
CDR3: CASSPGWNEQFF

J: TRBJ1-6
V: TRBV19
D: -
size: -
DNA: TGTGCCAGTAGTATTAGGACAGATATCAGCTCCTATAATTCACCCCTCCACTTT
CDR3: CASSIRTDISSYNSPLHF

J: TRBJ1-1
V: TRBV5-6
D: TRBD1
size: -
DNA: TGTGCCAGCAGCTTGCCCCAGGGGGGGGCAGCAACTGAAGCTTTCTTT
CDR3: CASSLPQGGAATEAFF

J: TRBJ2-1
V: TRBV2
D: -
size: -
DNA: TGTGCCACCTGGGGGAAGAACTACAATGAGCAGTTCTTC
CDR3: CATWGKNYNEQFF

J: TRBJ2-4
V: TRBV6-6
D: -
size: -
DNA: TGTGCCAGCAGTTCCCCTGTCCGCGGTTACATTCAGTACTTC
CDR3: CASSSPVRGYIQYF